This T cell receptor beta chain was sequenced in a study of T cells in Graves' hyperthyroidism and ophthalmopathy. The CDR3 loop spans 14 amino acids. Trimming stripped 3 bases from V and 2 bases from J, with 11 bases between. CDR1 SGHTA and CDR2 FQGNSA come from the germline V gene. Regions amplified from RNA transcripts were the TCR beta CDR3 regions. The HTBI primer set drove a first-round RT-PCR of the TCR CDR3. TCRdb reprocessed the multiplex PCR reads with MiXCR, giving one entry per CDR3 protein. The sample holds fewer than 700,000 distinct CDR3 sequences, approximately 17% seen once. In this sample, this clonotype turned up many times.

The rearrangement uses TRBV7-2 and TRBJ2-7; TRBD2 is a possible D gene (6 bases). Source material: blood. The receptor's source is a woman aged 18-35 years with Graves' ophthalmopathy. DNA for the CDR3: TGTGCCAGCAGCTTGGCGGGAAATACCTACGAGCAGTACTTC. Translating it yields CASSLAGNTYEQYF. Filled out from reference TRBV7-2 and TRBJ2-7, the complete variable domain reads GAGVSQSPSNKVTEKGKDVELRCDPISGHTALYWYRQSLGQGLEFLIYFQGNSAPDKSGLPSDRFSAERTGGSVSTLTIQRTQQEDSAVYLCASSLAGNTYEQYFGPGTRLTVT.